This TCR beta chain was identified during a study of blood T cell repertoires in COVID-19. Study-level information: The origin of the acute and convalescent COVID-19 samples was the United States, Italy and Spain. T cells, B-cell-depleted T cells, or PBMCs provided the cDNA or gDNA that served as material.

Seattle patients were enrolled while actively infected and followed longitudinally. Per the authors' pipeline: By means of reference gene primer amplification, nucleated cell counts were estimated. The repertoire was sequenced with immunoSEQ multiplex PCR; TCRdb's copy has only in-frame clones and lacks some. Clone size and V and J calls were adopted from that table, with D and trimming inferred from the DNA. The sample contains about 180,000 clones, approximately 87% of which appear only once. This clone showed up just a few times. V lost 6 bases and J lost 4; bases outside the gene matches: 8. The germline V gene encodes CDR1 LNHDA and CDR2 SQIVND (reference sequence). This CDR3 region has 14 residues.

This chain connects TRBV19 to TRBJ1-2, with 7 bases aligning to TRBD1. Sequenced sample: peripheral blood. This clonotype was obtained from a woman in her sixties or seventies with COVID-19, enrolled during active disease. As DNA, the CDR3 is TGTGCCAGTAGGGTAACAGGGGAAAGCTATGGCTACACCTTC. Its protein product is CASRVTGESYGYTF.